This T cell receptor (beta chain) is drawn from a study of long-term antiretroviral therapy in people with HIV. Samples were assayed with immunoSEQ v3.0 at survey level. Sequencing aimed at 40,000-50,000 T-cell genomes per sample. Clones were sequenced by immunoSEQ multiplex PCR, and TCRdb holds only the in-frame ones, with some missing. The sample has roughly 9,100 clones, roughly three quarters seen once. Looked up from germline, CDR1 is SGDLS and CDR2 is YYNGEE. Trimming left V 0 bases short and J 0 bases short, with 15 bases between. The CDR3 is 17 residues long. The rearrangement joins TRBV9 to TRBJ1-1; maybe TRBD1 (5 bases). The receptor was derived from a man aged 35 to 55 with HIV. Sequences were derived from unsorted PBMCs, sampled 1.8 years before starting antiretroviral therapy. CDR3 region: CASSVEGTSGVNTEAFF. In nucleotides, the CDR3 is TGTGCCAGCAGCGTAGAGGGGACGTCAGGTGTGAACACTGAAGCTTTCTTT.